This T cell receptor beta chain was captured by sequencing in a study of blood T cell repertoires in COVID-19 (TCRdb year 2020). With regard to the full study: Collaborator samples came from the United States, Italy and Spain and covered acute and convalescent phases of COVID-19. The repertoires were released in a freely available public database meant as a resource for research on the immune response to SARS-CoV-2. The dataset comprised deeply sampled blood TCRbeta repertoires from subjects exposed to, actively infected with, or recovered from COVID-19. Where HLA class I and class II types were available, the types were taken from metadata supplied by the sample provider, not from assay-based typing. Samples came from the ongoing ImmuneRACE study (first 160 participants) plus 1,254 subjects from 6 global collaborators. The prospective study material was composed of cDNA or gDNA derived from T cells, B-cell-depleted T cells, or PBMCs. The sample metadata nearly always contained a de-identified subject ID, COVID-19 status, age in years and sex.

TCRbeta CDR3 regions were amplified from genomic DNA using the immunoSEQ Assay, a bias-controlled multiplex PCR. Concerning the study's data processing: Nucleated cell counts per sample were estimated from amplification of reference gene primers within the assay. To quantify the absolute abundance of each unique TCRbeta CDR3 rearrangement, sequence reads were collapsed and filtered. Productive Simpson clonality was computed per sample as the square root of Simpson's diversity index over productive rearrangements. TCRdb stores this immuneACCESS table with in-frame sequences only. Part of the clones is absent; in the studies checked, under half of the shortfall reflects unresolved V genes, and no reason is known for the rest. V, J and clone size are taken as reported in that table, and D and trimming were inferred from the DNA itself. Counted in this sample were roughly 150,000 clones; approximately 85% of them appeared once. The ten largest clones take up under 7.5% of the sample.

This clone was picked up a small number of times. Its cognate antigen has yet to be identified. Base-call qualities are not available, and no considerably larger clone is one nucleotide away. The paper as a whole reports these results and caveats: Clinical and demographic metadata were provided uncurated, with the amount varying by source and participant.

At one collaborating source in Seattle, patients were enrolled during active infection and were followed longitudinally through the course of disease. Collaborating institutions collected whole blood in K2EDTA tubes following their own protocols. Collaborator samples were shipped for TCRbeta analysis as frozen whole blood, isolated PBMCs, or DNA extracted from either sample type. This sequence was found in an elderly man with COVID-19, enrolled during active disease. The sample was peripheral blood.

The DNA sequence is as follows: TGTGCCACCGGACAGGCCCCAGGAGATGGCTACACCTTC. Its translation is CATGQAPGDGYTF. This chain is built from TRBV18 and TRBJ1-2; 7 bases in the middle match TRBD1. Taken from the germline V gene, the CDR1 and CDR2 loops are KGHSH and LQKENI. Trimming leaves V shorter by 10 bases and J shorter by 6 bases, with the junction holding 11 bases beyond the gene matches. Including the terminal cysteine and phenylalanine, the CDR3 comprises 13 residues. The only DNA kept is the CDR3, 39 bases in frame from the first base. The CDR3 plus the reference TRBV18 and TRBJ1-2 genes for the other parts give the full variable domain: NAGVMQNPRHLVRRRGQEARLRCSPMKGHSHVYWYRQLPEEGLKFMVYLQKENIIDESGMPKERFSAEFPKEGPSILRIQQVVRGDSAAYFCATGQAPGDGYTFGSGTRLTVV.